This record looks at one TCR beta chain sequence and its context. These data belong to a study of cytotoxic CD8 clonotypes in ibrutinib-treated CLL. Turning to the study itself: Sequencing produced an average of around 250,000 productive templates and tens of thousands of productive rearrangements per sample.

The CDR3 covers 14 residues. The germline gives CDR1 GTSNPN, CDR2 SVGIG (reference sequence). The V and J ends lost 0 bases and 1 base respectively, with 10 bases between them. Generated by immunoSEQ multiplex PCR, the TCRdb table keeps only in-frame clones and is missing some. In the table there are 140,000 to 150,000 clones, approximately 80% of which are singletons. The sample was PBMCs, taken after 24 months of ibrutinib treatment. The chain carries TRBV30 and TRBJ2-7; tentative D call: TRBD1 (6 bases). This receptor was identified in a human donor with chronic lymphocytic leukemia. The CDR3 nucleotides read TGTGCCTGGAGTGTAGGGGGTGCGTCCTACGAGCAGTACTTC. Residues: CAWSVGGASYEQYF.